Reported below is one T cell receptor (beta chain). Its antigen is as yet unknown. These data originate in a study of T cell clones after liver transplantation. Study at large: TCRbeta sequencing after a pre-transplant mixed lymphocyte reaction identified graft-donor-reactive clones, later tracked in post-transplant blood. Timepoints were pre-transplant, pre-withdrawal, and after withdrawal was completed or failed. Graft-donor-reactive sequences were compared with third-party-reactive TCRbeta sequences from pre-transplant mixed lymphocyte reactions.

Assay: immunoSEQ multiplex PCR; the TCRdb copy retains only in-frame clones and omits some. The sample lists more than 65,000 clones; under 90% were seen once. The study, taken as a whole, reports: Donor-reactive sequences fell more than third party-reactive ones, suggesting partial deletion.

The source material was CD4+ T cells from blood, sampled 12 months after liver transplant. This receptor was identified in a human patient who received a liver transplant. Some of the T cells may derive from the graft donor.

This CDR3 is CASSQAGEETQYF. DNA for the CDR3: TGTGCCAGCAGCCAAGCCGGTGAGGAGACCCAGTACTTC. The chain carries TRBV7-9 and TRBJ2-5; D ambiguous. From germline, CDR1 is SEHNR and CDR2 FQNEAQ (reference sequence). Between the trimmed V and J ends, which lost 5 bases and 5 bases, there was a span of 12 bases. The CDR3 length is 13 residues.